The 29 T cell receptor beta chains listed next were all sequenced from one sample in a study of blood T cell repertoires in COVID-19. The protocol was immunoSEQ multiplex PCR, while the TCRdb copy is restricted to in-frame clones and leaves out a portion. This table has about 210,000 clones, about 91% appearing once. Sequencing was carried out using peripheral blood. These receptors originate from a young man with active or convalescent COVID-19.

J is TRBJ2-2 and V is TRBV29-1; TRBD1 matches at 7 bases. Trimming removed 6 bases from V and 5 bases from J; junction bases left unmatched: 3. CDR3 length equals 12 residues. CDR1 and CDR2 from the germline V gene are SQVTM and ANQGSEA. CDR3 amino acids: CSVDRETGELFF. In DNA form, the CDR3 reads TGCAGCGTCGACAGGGAGACCGGGGAGCTGTTTTTT.

The chain is built from TRBV28 and TRBJ1-1; D call uncertain. V dropped 4 bases and J dropped 6 bases, with 15 bases sitting between them. This CDR3 comprises 14 residues. Germline lookup yields CDR1 MDHEN and CDR2 SYDVKM. The CDR3 sequence: CASSSRFGPPEAFF. CDR3 coding DNA: TGTGCCAGCAGTTCCCGGTTTGGGCCACCTGAAGCTTTCTTT.

The J gene is TRBJ2-1, the V gene TRBV13; 7 nucleotides agree with TRBD1. CDR1 PRHDT and CDR2 FYEKMQ come from the germline V gene (reference sequence). V shed 1 base and J 4 bases; nucleotides not matched to a gene: 13. The CDR3 has 18 amino acids. The CDR3 DNA reads as TGTGCCAGCAGCTTAGCGGCGGCAGGGGGAACCACATACAATGAGCAGTTCTTC. It yields the protein CASSLAAAGGTTYNEQFF.

This clone was seen once. The V gene is TRBV5-6, the J gene TRBJ1-6; D ambiguous. Per germline, CDR1 SGHDT and CDR2 YYEEEE. The CDR3 is 13 residues long. Trimming shortened V by 7 bases and J by 1 base, and 6 bases separated the two germline ends. The CDR3, as DNA: TGTGCCAGCTCCCCGTCCTATAATTCACCCCTCCACTTT. Its translation is CASSPSYNSPLHF.

The chain has TRBV28 and TRBJ2-7; 7 nucleotides align to TRBD1. V gave up 5 bases and J gave up 6 bases; unmatched junction bases: 16. Germline loops: CDR1 MDHEN, CDR2 SYDVKM. CDR3 length: 16 residues. The CDR3 spells CASSIYRTGGGREQYF. CDR3 DNA sequence: TGTGCCAGCAGTATCTACCGGACAGGTGGGGGTCGCGAGCAGTACTTC.

This chain uses TRBV29-1 with TRBJ1-2, with D unclear. V lost 1 base and J lost 5, with 8 bases in between. The CDR3 loop spans 12 amino acids. Germline V gene data show CDR1 as SQVTM and CDR2 as ANQGSEA. The CDR3 is CSVEVTSYGYTF. The CDR3 DNA follows: TGCAGCGTTGAAGTGACAAGTTATGGCTACACCTTC. Filled out from reference TRBV29-1 and TRBJ1-2, the complete variable domain reads SAVISQKPSRDICQRGTSLTIQCQVDSQVTMMFWYRQQPGQSLTLIATANQGSEATYESGFVIDKFPISRPNLTFSTLTVSNMSPEDSSIYLCSVEVTSYGYTFGSGTRLTVV.

The V and J genes are TRBV2 and TRBJ2-7; no clear D gene. Germline V gene lookup returns CDR1 SNHLY and CDR2 FYNNEI. This CDR3 region has 14 residues. Deletions cut 4 bases from V and 2 bases from J, with 12 bases between. CDR3: CASSGSALTYEQYF. As DNA, the CDR3 is TGTGCCAGCAGTGGGAGCGCCCTTACCTACGAGCAGTACTTC.

This chain uses TRBV5-8 with TRBJ1-2; 7 positions agree with TRBD1. Trimming removed 5 bases from V and 8 bases from J; junction bases left unmatched: 12. CDR3 length: 14 residues. The germline V gene has CDR1 SGHTS and CDR2 YDEGEE. The CDR3 loop reads CASSHRTGWGGYTF. CDR3 DNA: TGTGCCAGCAGTCATCGGACAGGCTGGGGAGGCTACACCTTC.

The chain couples TRBV7-2 to TRBJ1-3; 7 nucleotides match TRBD1. Trimming removed 2 bases from V and 4 bases from J; junction bases left unmatched: 5. This CDR3 contains 15 residues. Germline CDR1 is SGHTA and CDR2 is FQGNSA. The CDR3 region is CASSLSPGQGNTIYF. DNA of the CDR3: TGTGCCAGCAGCTTATCCCCGGGACAGGGAAACACCATATATTTT.

This chain uses TRBV5-1 with TRBJ2-1; 7 bases align to TRBD1. The CDR3 consists of 14 residues. Germline loops: CDR1 SGHRS, CDR2 YFSETQ. Trimming at V came to 2 bases and at J to 12 bases, leaving 11 bases not matched to a gene. The CDR3 here is CASSLGQDTMRQFF. CDR3 nucleotide sequence: TGCGCCAGCAGCTTAGGACAGGACACAATGAGGCAGTTCTTC.

This chain connects TRBV27 to TRBJ2-5, with 10 bases aligning to TRBD2. Trimming cost V 2 bases and J 3 bases; bases outside gene matches: 9. The CDR3 extends over 17 amino acids. CDR1 and CDR2 (germline): MNHEY, SMNVEV (reference sequence). The CDR3 reads CASSLGGGLAVKETQYF. The CDR3 nucleotides read TGTGCCAGCAGTTTAGGGGGCGGACTAGCGGTTAAAGAGACCCAGTACTTC.

The CDR3 region has the DNA TGTGCCAGTAGTCGACTAGCGGATTACAATGAGCAGTTCTTC. The encoded protein is CASSRLADYNEQFF. The chain links TRBV19 to TRBJ2-1, with 9 bases fitting TRBD2. Germline V gene sequence: CDR1 LNHDA, CDR2 SQIVND (reference sequence). This CDR3 contains 14 residues. The V gene end was trimmed by 5 bases and the J gene end by 4 bases; junction bases not matched to a gene: 3.

The chain combines TRBV9 with TRBJ1-1, with D possibly TRBD1 on 6 matching bases. The V end was cut by 0 bases, the J end by 3 bases, with 15 bases between. CDR1 is SGDLS, CDR2 YYNGEE, per germline. This CDR3 region has 16 residues. The chain's CDR3 is CASSVGVGGADTEAFF. The CDR3 coding sequence is TGTGCCAGCAGCGTAGGGGTTGGGGGCGCGGACACTGAAGCTTTCTTT.

This clone came up once. The genes are TRBV11-3 and TRBJ2-5, with 8 bases aligning to TRBD2. The CDR3 is made up of 13 amino acids. J lost 4 bases, V lost 5 bases, and 3 bases had no gene match. The germline CDR1 and CDR2 sequences are SGHNT and YENEEA. CDR3 residues: CASSRGTRETQYF. In DNA, the CDR3 is TGTGCCAGCAGCCGAGGGACTAGAGAGACCCAGTACTTC.

This clone occurred a few times. The CDR3 DNA follows: TGTGCCAGCAGCGTGGGGCCAGGGCTCCAGCCCCAGCATTTT. Its protein product is CASSVGPGLQPQHF. The chain carries TRBV9 and TRBJ1-5; D may be TRBD1 (5 bases). V dropped 2 bases and J dropped 7 bases, with 13 bases sitting between them. From germline, CDR1 is SGDLS and CDR2 YYNGEE. CDR3 length: 14 residues.

The V and J genes are TRBV19 and TRBJ2-7; D is undetermined. V was cut by 8 bases and J by 0 bases, with 14 bases left in between. This CDR3 is built from 14 residues. Germline V gene sequence: CDR1 LNHDA, CDR2 SQIVND (reference sequence). The CDR3 loop reads CASAPGARSYEQYF. Here the CDR3 DNA reads TGTGCCAGTGCCCCAGGTGCCCGCTCCTACGAGCAGTACTTC.

This sequence joins TRBV6-5 and TRBJ1-3; D remains unclear. The CDR3 loop spans 16 amino acids. Trimming took 0 bases from V and 3 from J, leaving 12 bases between them. CDR1 and CDR2 (germline): MNHEY, SVGAGI. CDR3 in DNA: TGTGCCAGCAGTTACTCAGCGCGGGAGTATGGAAACACCATATATTTT. Translating gives CASSYSAREYGNTIYF.

This rearrangement joins TRBV5-6 to TRBJ2-1; 7 nucleotides align to TRBD2. The V gene end was trimmed by 0 bases and the J gene end by 10 bases; junction bases not matched to a gene: 1. Germline V CDR1 and CDR2: SGHDT, YYEEEE. This CDR3 region has 12 residues. The CDR3 here is CASSLGAGEQFF. The CDR3, as DNA: TGTGCCAGCAGCTTGGGAGCGGGAGAGCAGTTCTTC.

The rearrangement links TRBV6-5 to TRBJ2-7; a weak D match, TRBD2 (5 bases). The V gene lost 6 bases and the J gene lost 2 bases, with 17 bases spanning the gap. CDR1 and CDR2 from the germline V gene are MNHEY and SVGAGI. CDR3 length: 15 amino acids. CDR3: CASRRLRALPYEQYF. The CDR3 DNA follows: TGTGCCAGCAGACGCCTGAGGGCCCTACCCTACGAGCAGTACTTC.

The V call is TRBV19, the J call TRBJ2-7; no firm D call. V shed 2 bases and J shed 2 bases, with 7 bases lying between them. Germline CDR1 and CDR2: LNHDA and SQIVND (reference sequence). The CDR3 has 13 residues. The CDR3 nucleotides are TGTGCCAGTAGTATATCAGAAACCTACGAGCAGTACTTC. Amino acids: CASSISETYEQYF.

This sequence joins TRBV30 and TRBJ2-7; TRBD1 aligns across 10 bases. This CDR3 region has 12 residues. V lost 5 bases, J lost 6 bases, and 4 bases stayed unmatched. Germline V gene lookup returns CDR1 GTSNPN and CDR2 SVGIG (reference sequence). The CDR3 DNA is TGTGCCTGGGGACAGGGGGTTGGCGAGCAGTACTTC. The encoded protein is CAWGQGVGEQYF.

This clone has only a few counts. The chain employs TRBV30 and TRBJ2-3; possible D gene TRBD2, 5 bases. CDR1 is GTSNPN and CDR2 is SVGIG in the germline V gene (reference sequence). V lost 1 base, J lost 1 base, and 9 bases lay in between. The CDR3 is made up of 14 amino acids. CDR3 sequence (DNA): TGTGCCTGGAGTGCCCCCGGGGGCACAGATACGCAGTATTTT. It encodes CAWSAPGGTDTQYF.

The rearrangement joins TRBV29-1 to TRBJ1-4; the D gene is possibly TRBD1 (5 bases). This CDR3 comprises 12 residues. Trimming pared 7 bases from V and 7 bases from J, leaving 13 bases between. Germline V lookup: CDR1 SQVTM, CDR2 ANQGSEA. Written as DNA, the CDR3 is TGCAGCGGGACCCGGGGGAGTGAAAAACTGTTTTTT. This encodes CSGTRGSEKLFF.

This chain uses TRBV27 with TRBJ1-2; 9 nucleotides match TRBD1. CDR1 MNHEY and CDR2 SMNVEV come from the germline V gene (reference sequence). This CDR3 is built from 14 residues. J gave up 7 bases and V 4 bases, and 7 bases lay outside the gene matches. The CDR3 loop is CASSSTGTGSGYTF. The DNA for the CDR3 is TGTGCCAGCAGTTCCACCGGGACAGGGAGTGGCTACACCTTC.

This chain joins TRBV7-2 and TRBJ2-1; TRBD2 matches 11 bases. The CDR3 sequence is 16 residues long. CDR1 SGHTA and CDR2 FQGNSA come from the germline V gene. V gave up 4 bases and J gave up 9 bases; unmatched junction bases: 11. The CDR3, as DNA: TGTGCCAGCAGCTCAGATACTAGCGGGGGTGCCCTTGAGCAGTTCTTC. Encoded protein: CASSSDTSGGALEQFF.

This chain links TRBV5-1 with TRBJ2-1; TRBD2 matches 10 bases. The V gene end was trimmed by 4 bases and the J gene end by 6 bases; junction bases not matched to a gene: 13. This CDR3 has 17 residues. Germline V gene sequence: CDR1 SGHRS, CDR2 YFSETQ. CDR3 sequence: CASSALVTSGTFNEQFF. CDR3 DNA: TGCGCCAGCAGCGCCCTGGTTACTAGCGGGACCTTCAATGAGCAGTTCTTC.

V gene TRBV14 combines with J gene TRBJ1-5; 8 bases map to TRBD1. Trimming cost V 1 base and J 0 bases; bases outside gene matches: 5. CDR3 length: 17 amino acids. Germline CDR1 reads SGHDN; CDR2 reads FVKESK. CDR3 nucleotide sequence: TGTGCCAGCAGCCAAGTAGGGACAGGTTATAGCAATCAGCCCCAGCATTTT. Protein sequence: CASSQVGTGYSNQPQHF.

The CDR3, as DNA: TGTGCCAGCAGTTACTTGGGGGGTAGCAATCAGCCCCAGCATTTT. This encodes CASSYLGGSNQPQHF. The rearrangement uses TRBV6-5 and TRBJ1-5; perhaps TRBD1 as D (5 bases). The V gene's germline CDR1 is MNHEY and CDR2 SVGAGI. There are 15 residues in the CDR3. V was shortened by 1 base and J by 0 bases, with 7 bases between the two germline ends.

The rearrangement links TRBV6-1 to TRBJ1-1; D possibly corresponds to TRBD1 (5 bases). Trimming pared 3 bases from V and 4 bases from J, leaving 12 bases between. The germline CDR1 and CDR2 sequences are MNHNS and SASEGT. The CDR3 contains 14 residues. CDR3 amino acids: CASSETRGGTEAFF. The CDR3 coding sequence is TGTGCCAGCAGTGAGACGAGGGGAGGCACTGAAGCTTTCTTT.